The rows below give T cell receptor beta chains drawn from one sample of a study of Graves' ophthalmopathy and Graves' hyperthyroidism. TCRdb re-analysed the multiplex PCR reads in MiXCR, keeping a single row per CDR3 protein. Of hundreds of thousands of distinct CDR3 sequences listed, around a fifth are singletons. Sequenced: peripheral blood. These receptors were obtained from a woman under 30 with stable Graves' hyperthyroidism. Some clones in this sample may be carry-over from other donors' samples. Both conserved end residues are trimmed from each CDR3.

V gene: TRBV7-6
J gene: TRBJ1-5
CDR3 protein: ASSLASGDSNQPQH

V gene: TRBV2
J gene: TRBJ1-2
CDR3 protein: ASSEDVLSGYT

V gene: TRBV28
J gene: TRBJ2-3
CDR3 protein: ASSLPPLSTDTQY

V gene: TRBV6-5
J gene: TRBJ1-1
CDR3 protein: ASSYNGGEAF

V gene: TRBV6-4
J gene: TRBJ1-2
CDR3 protein: ASSLGQGYKWTYGYT

V gene: TRBV20-1
J gene: TRBJ2-7
CDR3 protein: SASEPGQGDEQY

V gene: TRBV20-1
J gene: TRBJ1-2
CDR3 protein: STDGKNYGYT

V gene: TRBV7-8
J gene: TRBJ1-1
CDR3 protein: ASSFGPVDTEAF

V gene: TRBV12-3/TRBV12-4
J gene: TRBJ1-5
CDR3 protein: ASSFRDGSNQPQH

V gene: TRBV19
J gene: TRBJ2-7
CDR3 protein: ASSSGAKGEQY

V gene: TRBV19
J gene: TRBJ1-1
CDR3 protein: ASRYQGTEAF

V gene: TRBV3-1
J gene: TRBJ1-1
CDR3 protein: ASSQDRGRGRRGTEAF

V gene: TRBV5-4
J gene: TRBJ1-1
CDR3 protein: ASSDRAVGAF

V gene: TRBV20-1
J gene: TRBJ2-2
CDR3 protein: SAPGPQNTGELF

V gene: TRBV9
J gene: TRBJ1-6
CDR3 protein: ASSIFLGSPLH

V gene: TRBV9
J gene: TRBJ2-2
CDR3 protein: ASSPRAIGQGGTGELF

V gene: TRBV20-1
J gene: TRBJ2-5
CDR3 protein: SAGGQGQETQY

V gene: TRBV24-1
J gene: TRBJ1-2
CDR3 protein: ATSGRSGSGYT

V gene: TRBV7-3
J gene: TRBJ2-2
CDR3 protein: ASSLKGAASNTGELF

V gene: TRBV13
J gene: TRBJ2-5
CDR3 protein: ASSRGHTQETQY

V gene: TRBV7-3
J gene: TRBJ1-1
CDR3 protein: ASSSGVITEAF

V gene: TRBV18
J gene: TRBJ2-7
CDR3 protein: ASSPPAGTEQY

V gene: TRBV12-3/TRBV12-4
J gene: TRBJ1-1
CDR3 protein: ASSLLNSGTEAF

V gene: TRBV28
J gene: TRBJ2-5
CDR3 protein: ASSLPSGSETQY

V gene: TRBV7-9
J gene: TRBJ2-4
CDR3 protein: ASSQTSGNIQY

V gene: TRBV11-1
J gene: TRBJ2-7
CDR3 protein: ASSFRGPQSSYEQY

V gene: TRBV7-2
J gene: TRBJ2-5
CDR3 protein: ASSLVGTGGETQY

V gene: TRBV19
J gene: TRBJ2-2
CDR3 protein: ASSIVGVTGELF

V gene: TRBV20-1
J gene: TRBJ1-5
CDR3 protein: SARPPGTLNQPQH

V gene: TRBV6-5
J gene: TRBJ2-4
CDR3 protein: ASSSAGTGENIQY

V gene: TRBV7-8
J gene: TRBJ1-1
CDR3 protein: ASSRDRGRRRYTEAF

V gene: TRBV10-2
J gene: TRBJ2-7
CDR3 protein: ASLVRVGGYDQY

V gene: TRBV4-2
J gene: TRBJ2-7
CDR3 protein: ASSLAVRVGGYEQY

V gene: TRBV29-1
J gene: TRBJ1-2
CDR3 protein: SVDLGQGTNYGYT

V gene: TRBV6-1
J gene: TRBJ1-2
CDR3 protein: ASVSEVKHYGYT

V gene: TRBV6-5
J gene: TRBJ1-2
CDR3 protein: ASSYDSTGSSYT

V gene: TRBV6-1
J gene: TRBJ1-5
CDR3 protein: ASSEGRVSNQPQH

V gene: TRBV25-1
J gene: TRBJ1-1
CDR3 protein: ASSEYGTVNAEAF

V gene: TRBV5-1
J gene: TRBJ2-7
CDR3 protein: ASQPGQGAYEQY

V gene: TRBV28
J gene: TRBJ2-2
CDR3 protein: ASSWQGPDGELF

V gene: TRBV7-2
J gene: TRBJ2-7
CDR3 protein: ASSLGSGGLYEQY

V gene: TRBV12-3/TRBV12-4
J gene: TRBJ1-3
CDR3 protein: VSSFEGRGNTIY

V gene: TRBV4-1
J gene: TRBJ1-3
CDR3 protein: VSSQVIGVLVSGNTIY

V gene: TRBV29-1
J gene: TRBJ2-2
CDR3 protein: SVRGQSNTGELF

V gene: TRBV20-1
J gene: TRBJ2-5
CDR3 protein: SARGDVEETQY

V gene: TRBV9
J gene: TRBJ2-6
CDR3 protein: ASSVGGANVLT

V gene: TRBV6-5
J gene: TRBJ1-2
CDR3 protein: ASSHPSRLNYGYT

V gene: TRBV6-4
J gene: TRBJ2-7
CDR3 protein: ASISGAYEQY

V gene: TRBV7-9
J gene: TRBJ2-2
CDR3 protein: ASNKVNTGELF

V gene: TRBV6-1
J gene: TRBJ1-2
CDR3 protein: ASPEGNYGYT

V gene: TRBV25-1
J gene: TRBJ1-6
CDR3 protein: ASSVAANSHLH

V gene: TRBV5-1
J gene: TRBJ2-7
CDR3 protein: ASSWSTGSTYEQY

V gene: TRBV15
J gene: TRBJ1-6
CDR3 protein: ASRDPGNSPLH